Sequencing of this TCR beta chain was carried out in a study of shared clonotypes between healthy human individuals. Naive CD8 isolation took CD45RO-negative cells positively selected for CCR7 and excluded terminally differentiated effector memory CD45RA+ cells. Whole-study results and caveats: In contrast to clonotypes shared by all four donors, non-shared clonotypes had lower generation probabilities. Clonotype sharing across a handful of donors was observed for roughly 5% of naive CD4 clonotypes. The small donor group covered limited genetic and exposure diversity.

As for this clone: The antigen remains undetermined.

CDR1 SGHAT and CDR2 FQNNGV come from the germline V gene. Trimming shortened V by 4 bases and J by 0 bases, and 12 bases separated the two germline ends. The CDR3 has 15 amino acids. Approximately 30,000 T cell genomes (roughly 220 ng DNA) went into each sorted-subset replicate. The protocol was immunoSEQ multiplex PCR, while the TCRdb copy is restricted to in-frame clones and leaves out a portion. The top ten clones hold about 1.5% of a sample with millions of clones, roughly 91% of them seen once. This clonotype originated in a man aged 18 to 30 in good health. Some clones in this sample may be carry-over from other donors' samples. The chain employs TRBV11-2 and TRBJ1-2, with TRBD1 as a possible D gene (5 bases). Sequences were obtained from naive CD8+ T cells from PBMCs. The DNA of the CDR3 is TGTGCCAGCAGCTCCCTAGGGACCCCTAACTATGGCTACACCTTC. This gives the protein CASSSLGTPNYGYTF.